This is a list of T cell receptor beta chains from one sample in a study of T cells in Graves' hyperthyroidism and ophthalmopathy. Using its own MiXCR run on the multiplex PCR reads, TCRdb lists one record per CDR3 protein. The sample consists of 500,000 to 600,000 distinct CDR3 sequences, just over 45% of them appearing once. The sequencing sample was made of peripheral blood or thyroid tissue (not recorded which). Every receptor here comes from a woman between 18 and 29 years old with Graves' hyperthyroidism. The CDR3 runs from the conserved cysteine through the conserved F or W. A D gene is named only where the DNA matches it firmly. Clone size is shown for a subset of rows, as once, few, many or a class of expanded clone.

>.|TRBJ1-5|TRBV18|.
TGTGCCAGCTCACAGGGGACTGGTAGCAATCAGCCCCAGCATTTT
CASSQGTGSNQPQHF
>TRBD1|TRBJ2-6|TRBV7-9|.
TGTGCCAGCAGCTTCGTCCCGGGACAGGGGGCCAACGTCCTGACTTTC
CASSFVPGQGANVLTF
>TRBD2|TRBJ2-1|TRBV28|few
TGTGCCAGCAGTCTGGGACTAGCGGATTTCAATGAGCAGTTCTTC
CASSLGLADFNEQFF
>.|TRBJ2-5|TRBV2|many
TGTGCCAGCAGCTTCAGGGGAGAGACCCAGTACTTC
CASSFRGETQYF
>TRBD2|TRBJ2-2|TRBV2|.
TGTGCCAGCCTACCAACAGCGGGAGCGAACACCGGGGAGCTGTTTTTT
CASLPTAGANTGELFF
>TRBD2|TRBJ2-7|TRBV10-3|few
TGTGCCAGCTCACCCCGGACTAGCGGCCTCTCCTACGAGCAGTACTTC
CASSPRTSGLSYEQYF
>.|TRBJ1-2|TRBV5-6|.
TGTGCCAGCAGCTTGGCGTCCGACAGTGCTGGAAGGGGCTACACCTTC
CASSLASDSAGRGYTF
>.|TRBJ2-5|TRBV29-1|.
TGCAGCGTTGAAGGGGGGACTGGGAAAGAGACCCAGTACTTC
CSVEGGTGKETQYF
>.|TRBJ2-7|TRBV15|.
TGTGCCACCAGCACCGGGACGACCTACGAGCAGTACTTC
CATSTGTTYEQYF
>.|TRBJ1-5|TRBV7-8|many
TGTGCCAGCAGCATGGACATCGGTCATTCCCCCCAGCATTTT
CASSMDIGHSPQHF
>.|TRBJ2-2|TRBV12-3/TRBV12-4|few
TGTGCCAGCAGTTTATGGGGGTCGGGCACCGGGGAGCTGTTTTTT
CASSLWGSGTGELFF
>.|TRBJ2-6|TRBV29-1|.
TGCAACGTTGGGGGGACCGGGGCCAACGTCCTGACTTTC
CNVGGTGANVLTF
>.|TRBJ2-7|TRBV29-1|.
TGCAGCGCCGGACTGGCGAGCTCCTACGAGCAGTACTTC
CSAGLASSYEQYF
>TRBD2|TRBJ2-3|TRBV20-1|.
TGCAGTGCTAGACTGGGAGCGGGGAGCACAGATACGCAGTATTTT
CSARLGAGSTDTQYF